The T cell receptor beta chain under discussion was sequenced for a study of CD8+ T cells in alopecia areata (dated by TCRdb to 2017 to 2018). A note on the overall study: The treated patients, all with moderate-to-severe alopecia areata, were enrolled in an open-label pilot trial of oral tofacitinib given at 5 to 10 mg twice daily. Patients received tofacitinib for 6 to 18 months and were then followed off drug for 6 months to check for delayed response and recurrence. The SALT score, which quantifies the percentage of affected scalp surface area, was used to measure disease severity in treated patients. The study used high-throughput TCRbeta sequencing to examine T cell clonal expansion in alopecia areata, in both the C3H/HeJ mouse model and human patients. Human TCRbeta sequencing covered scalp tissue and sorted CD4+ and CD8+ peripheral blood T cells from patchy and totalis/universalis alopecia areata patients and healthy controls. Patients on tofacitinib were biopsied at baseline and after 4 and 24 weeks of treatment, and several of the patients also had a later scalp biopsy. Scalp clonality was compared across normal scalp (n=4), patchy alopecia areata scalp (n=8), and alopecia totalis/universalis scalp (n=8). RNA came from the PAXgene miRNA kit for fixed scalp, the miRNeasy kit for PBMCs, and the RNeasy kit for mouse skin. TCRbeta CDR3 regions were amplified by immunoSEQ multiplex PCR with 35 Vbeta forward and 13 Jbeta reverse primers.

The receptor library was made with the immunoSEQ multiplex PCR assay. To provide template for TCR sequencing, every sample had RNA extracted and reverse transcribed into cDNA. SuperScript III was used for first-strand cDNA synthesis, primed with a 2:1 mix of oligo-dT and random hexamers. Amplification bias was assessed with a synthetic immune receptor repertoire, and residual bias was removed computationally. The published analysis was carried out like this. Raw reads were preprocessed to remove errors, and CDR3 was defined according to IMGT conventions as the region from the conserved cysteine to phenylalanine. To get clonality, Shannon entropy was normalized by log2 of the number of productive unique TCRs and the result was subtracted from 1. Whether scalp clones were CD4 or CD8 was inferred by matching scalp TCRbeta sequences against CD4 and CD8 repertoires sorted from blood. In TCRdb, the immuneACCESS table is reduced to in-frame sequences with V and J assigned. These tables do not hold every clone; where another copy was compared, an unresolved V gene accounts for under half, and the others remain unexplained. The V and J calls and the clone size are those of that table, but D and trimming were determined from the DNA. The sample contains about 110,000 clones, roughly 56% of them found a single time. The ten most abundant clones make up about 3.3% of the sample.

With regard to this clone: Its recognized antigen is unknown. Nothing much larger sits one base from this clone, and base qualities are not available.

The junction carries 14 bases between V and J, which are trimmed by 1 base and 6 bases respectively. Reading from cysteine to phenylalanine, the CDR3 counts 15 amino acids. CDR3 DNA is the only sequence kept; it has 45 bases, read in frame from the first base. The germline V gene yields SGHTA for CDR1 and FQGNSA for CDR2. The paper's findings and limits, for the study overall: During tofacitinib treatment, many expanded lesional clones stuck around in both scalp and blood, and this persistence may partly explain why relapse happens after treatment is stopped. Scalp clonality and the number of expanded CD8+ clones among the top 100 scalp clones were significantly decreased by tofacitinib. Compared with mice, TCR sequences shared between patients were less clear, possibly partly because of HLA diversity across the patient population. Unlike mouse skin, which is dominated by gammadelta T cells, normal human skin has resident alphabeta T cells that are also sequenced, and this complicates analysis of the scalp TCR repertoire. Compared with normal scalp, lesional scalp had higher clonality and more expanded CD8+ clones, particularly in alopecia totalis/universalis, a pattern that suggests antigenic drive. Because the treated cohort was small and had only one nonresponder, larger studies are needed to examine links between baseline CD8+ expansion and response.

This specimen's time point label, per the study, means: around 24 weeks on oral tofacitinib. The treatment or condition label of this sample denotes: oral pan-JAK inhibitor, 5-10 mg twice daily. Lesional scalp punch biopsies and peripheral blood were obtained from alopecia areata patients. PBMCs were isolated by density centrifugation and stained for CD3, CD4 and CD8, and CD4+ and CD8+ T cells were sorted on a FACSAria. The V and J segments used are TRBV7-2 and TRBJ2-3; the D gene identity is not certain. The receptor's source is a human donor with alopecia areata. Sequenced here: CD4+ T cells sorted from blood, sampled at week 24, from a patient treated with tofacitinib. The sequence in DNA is TGTGCCAGCAGCTTAGTAGGCTGGAGCCGGGATACGCAGTATTTT. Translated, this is CASSLVGWSRDTQYF.